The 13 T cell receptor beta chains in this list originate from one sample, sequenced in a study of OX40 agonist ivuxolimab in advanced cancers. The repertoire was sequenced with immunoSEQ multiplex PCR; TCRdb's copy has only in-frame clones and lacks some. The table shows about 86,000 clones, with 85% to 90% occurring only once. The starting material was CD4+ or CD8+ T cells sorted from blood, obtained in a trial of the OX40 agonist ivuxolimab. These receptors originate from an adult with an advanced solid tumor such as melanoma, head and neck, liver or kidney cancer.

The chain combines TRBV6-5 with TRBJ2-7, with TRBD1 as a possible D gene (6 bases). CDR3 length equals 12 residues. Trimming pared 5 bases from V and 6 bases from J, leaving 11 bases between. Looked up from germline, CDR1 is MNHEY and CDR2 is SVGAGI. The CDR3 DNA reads TGTGCCAGCAGTCAAAACAGGGCCGAGCAGTACTTC. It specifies CASSQNRAEQYF.

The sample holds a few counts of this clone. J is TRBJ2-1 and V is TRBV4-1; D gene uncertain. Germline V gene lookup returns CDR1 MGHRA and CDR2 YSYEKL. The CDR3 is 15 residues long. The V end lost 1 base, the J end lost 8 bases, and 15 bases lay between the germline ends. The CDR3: CASSQVGDVQDEQFF. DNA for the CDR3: TGCGCCAGCAGCCAAGTCGGAGACGTGCAGGATGAGCAGTTCTTC.

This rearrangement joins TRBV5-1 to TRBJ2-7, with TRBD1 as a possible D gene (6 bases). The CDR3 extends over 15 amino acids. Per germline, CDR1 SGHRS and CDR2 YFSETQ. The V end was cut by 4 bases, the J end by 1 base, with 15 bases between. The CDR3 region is CASSPIPTGSYEQYF. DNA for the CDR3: TGCGCCAGCAGCCCAATCCCCACAGGGTCCTACGAGCAGTACTTC.

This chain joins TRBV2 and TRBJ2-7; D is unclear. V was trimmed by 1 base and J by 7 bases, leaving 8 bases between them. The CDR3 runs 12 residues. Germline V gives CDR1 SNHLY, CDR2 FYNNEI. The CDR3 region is CASSEGPREQYV. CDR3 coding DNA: TGTGCCAGCAGTGAAGGGCCGAGGGAGCAGTACGTC.

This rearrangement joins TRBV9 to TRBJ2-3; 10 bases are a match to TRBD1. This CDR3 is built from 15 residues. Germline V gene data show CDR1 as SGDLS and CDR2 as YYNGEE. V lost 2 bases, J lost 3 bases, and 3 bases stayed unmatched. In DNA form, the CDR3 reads TGTGCCAGCAGCGTGGGGACAGGGGAGACAGATACGCAGTATTTT. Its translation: CASSVGTGETDTQYF.

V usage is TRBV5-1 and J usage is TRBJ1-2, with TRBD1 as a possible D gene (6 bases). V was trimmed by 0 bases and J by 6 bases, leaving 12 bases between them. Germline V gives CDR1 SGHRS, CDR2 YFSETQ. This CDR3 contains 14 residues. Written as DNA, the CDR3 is TGCGCCAGCAGCTTGGAGAACAGGGCAGATGGCTACACCTTC. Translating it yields CASSLENRADGYTF.

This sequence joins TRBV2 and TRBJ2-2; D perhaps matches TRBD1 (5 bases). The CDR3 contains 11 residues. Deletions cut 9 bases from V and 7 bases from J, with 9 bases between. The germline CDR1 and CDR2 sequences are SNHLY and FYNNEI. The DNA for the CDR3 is TGTGCCAGAGGGGTGGGCGGGGAGCTGTTTTTT. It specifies CARGVGGELFF.

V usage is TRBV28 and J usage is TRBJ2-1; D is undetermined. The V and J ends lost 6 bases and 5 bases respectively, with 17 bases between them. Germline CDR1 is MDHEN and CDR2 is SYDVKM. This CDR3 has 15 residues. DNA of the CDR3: TGTGCCAGCAGCCCGCGAAAGGGATTCCACAATGAGCAGTTCTTC. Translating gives CASSPRKGFHNEQFF.

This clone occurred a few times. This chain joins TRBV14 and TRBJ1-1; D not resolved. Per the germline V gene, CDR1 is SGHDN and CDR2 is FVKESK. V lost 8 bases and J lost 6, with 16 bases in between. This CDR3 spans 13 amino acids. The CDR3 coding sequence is TGTGCCAGCTCAACCCAAAGGACGGCTGAAGCTTTCTTT. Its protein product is CASSTQRTAEAFF.

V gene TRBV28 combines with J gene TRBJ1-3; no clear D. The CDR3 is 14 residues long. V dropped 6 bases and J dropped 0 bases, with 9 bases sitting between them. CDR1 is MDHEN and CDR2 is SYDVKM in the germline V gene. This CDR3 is CASRTSYSGNTIYF. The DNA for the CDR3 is TGTGCCAGCAGGACCTCCTACTCTGGAAACACCATATATTTT.

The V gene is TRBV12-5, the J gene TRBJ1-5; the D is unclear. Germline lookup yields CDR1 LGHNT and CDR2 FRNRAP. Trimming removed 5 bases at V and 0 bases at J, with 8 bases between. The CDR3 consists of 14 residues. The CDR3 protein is CASGLAYSNQPQHF. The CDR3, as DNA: TGTGCTAGTGGTCTAGCTTATAGCAATCAGCCCCAGCATTTT.

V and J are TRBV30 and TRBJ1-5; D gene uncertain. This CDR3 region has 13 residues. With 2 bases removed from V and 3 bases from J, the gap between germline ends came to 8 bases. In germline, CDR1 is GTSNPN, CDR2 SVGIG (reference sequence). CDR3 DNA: TGTGCCTGGAGTCTGGGCCTCAATCAGCCCCAGCATTTT. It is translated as CAWSLGLNQPQHF.

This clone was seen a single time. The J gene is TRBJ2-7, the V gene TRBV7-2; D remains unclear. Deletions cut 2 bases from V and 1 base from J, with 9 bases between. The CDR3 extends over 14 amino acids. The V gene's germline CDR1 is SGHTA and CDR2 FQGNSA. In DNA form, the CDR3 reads TGTGCCAGCAGCTTAAATTGGGATTCCTACGAGCAGTACTTC. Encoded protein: CASSLNWDSYEQYF. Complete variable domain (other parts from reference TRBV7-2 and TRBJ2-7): GAGVSQSPSNKVTEKGKDVELRCDPISGHTALYWYRQSLGQGLEFLIYFQGNSAPDKSGLPSDRFSAERTGGSVSTLTIQRTQQEDSAVYLCASSLNWDSYEQYFGPGTRLTVT.